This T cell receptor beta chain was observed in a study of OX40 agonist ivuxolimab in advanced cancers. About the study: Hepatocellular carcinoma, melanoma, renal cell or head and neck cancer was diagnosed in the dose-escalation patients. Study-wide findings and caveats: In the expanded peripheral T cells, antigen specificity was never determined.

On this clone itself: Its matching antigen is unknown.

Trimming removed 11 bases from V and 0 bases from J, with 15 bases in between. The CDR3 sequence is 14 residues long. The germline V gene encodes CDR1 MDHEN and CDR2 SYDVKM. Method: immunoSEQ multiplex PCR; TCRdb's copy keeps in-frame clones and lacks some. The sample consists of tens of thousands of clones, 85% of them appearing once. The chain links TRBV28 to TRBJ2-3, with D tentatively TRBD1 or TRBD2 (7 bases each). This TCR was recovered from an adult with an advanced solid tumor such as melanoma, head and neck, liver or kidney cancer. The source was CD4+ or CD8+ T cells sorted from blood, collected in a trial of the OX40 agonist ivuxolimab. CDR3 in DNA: TGTGCCTCGCACAGGGGAGGGAGCACAGATACGCAGTATTTT. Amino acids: CASHRGGSTDTQYF.